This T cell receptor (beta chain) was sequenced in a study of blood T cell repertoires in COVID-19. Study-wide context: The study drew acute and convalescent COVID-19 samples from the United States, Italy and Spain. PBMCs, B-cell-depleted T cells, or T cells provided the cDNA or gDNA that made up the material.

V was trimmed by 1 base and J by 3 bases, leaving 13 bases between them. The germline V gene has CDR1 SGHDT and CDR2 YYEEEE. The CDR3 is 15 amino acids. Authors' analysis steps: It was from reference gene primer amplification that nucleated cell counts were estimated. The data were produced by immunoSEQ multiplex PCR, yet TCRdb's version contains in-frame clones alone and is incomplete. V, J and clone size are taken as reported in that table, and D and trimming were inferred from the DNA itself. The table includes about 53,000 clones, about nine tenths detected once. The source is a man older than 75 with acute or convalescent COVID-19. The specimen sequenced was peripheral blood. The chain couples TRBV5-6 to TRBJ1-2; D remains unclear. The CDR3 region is CASSLNRRRDYGYTF. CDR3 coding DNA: TGTGCCAGCAGCTTGAATAGACGGAGAGACTATGGCTACACCTTC.